This T cell receptor (beta chain) was observed in a study of blood T cell repertoires in COVID-19. On the study more broadly: Acute-phase and convalescent COVID-19 samples originated in the United States, Italy and Spain.

This CDR3 region has 18 residues. Repertoires were generated with immunoSEQ multiplex PCR, while TCRdb's copy carries only in-frame clones and drops some. The sample has 150,000 to 200,000 clones; approximately 92% are singletons. This clone has a single count. This TCR was sampled from a man aged 30-40 years with COVID-19, enrolled during active disease. The sample comprised peripheral blood. This chain uses TRBV21-1 with TRBJ1-1. TRBV21-1 represents a pseudogene. CDR3 bases: TGTGCCAGCAGCAAAGCAAAAGTGGCGGGGGCGCGTGAGACTGAAGCTTTCTTT. Amino acids: CASSKAKVAGARETEAFF.